The 20 T cell receptor beta chains reported below all come from one sample, sequenced in a study of CD8 T cells in Susac syndrome. cDNA came from about 0.5 to 1 ug RNA primed by random hexamers. One entry per CDR3 protein, called by TCRdb with MiXCR from the immunoSEQ multiplex PCR reads. Counted here are about 210,000 distinct CDR3 sequences, roughly 96% occurring once; the ten biggest clones make up 0.085% to 0.1%. The sequencing input was CD4+ T cells from PBMCs. These receptors were collected from a human donor with multiple sclerosis.

The chain has TRBV7-9 and TRBJ2-1; 8 bases fit TRBD2. Germline V gives CDR1 SEHNR, CDR2 FQNEAQ (reference sequence). V gave up 2 bases and J gave up 4 bases; unmatched junction bases: 4. CDR3 length: 15 residues. As DNA, the CDR3 is TGTGCCAGCAGCTTATTCAGCGGGAGATACAATGAGCAGTTCTTC. Translated, it gives CASSLFSGRYNEQFF.

The chain couples TRBV20-1 to TRBJ2-7, with D tentatively TRBD1 (6 bases). V was shortened by 5 bases and J by 2 bases, with 10 bases between the two germline ends. The CDR3 is 12 amino acids. Germline V gives CDR1 DFQATT, CDR2 SNEGSKA (reference sequence). CDR3 residues: CSAGDTTYEQYF. For the CDR3, the DNA is TGCAGTGCTGGGGACACCACCTACGAGCAGTACTTC.

V is TRBV29-1 and J is TRBJ2-3, with 9 bases identical to TRBD1. With 6 bases clipped from V and 2 bases from J, the junction kept 6 bases outside the gene matches. Looked up from germline, CDR1 is SQVTM and CDR2 is ANQGSEA. This CDR3 region has 14 residues. CDR3 bases: TGCAGCGTAGTGGACAGGGGACCCACAGATACGCAGTATTTT. Translating it yields CSVVDRGPTDTQYF.

This chain links TRBV9 with TRBJ2-1, with 9 bases fitting TRBD2. Losses at the gene ends were 0 bases for V and 8 bases for J; bases not matched to a gene: 12. There are 17 residues in the CDR3. Germline CDR1 is SGDLS and CDR2 is YYNGEE. CDR3 sequence (DNA): TGTGCCAGCAGCGTAGAATTGGCGGGAGGGTCTCGAGATGAGCAGTTCTTC. It codes for CASSVELAGGSRDEQFF.

This chain joins TRBV29-1 and TRBJ1-2; D remains ambiguous. This CDR3 is built from 13 residues. Trimming removed 3 bases at V and 5 bases at J, with 13 bases between. CDR1 SQVTM and CDR2 ANQGSEA come from the germline V gene. Here the CDR3 reads CSVDAISGYGYTF. CDR3 nucleotides: TGCAGCGTTGATGCGATCTCGGGATATGGCTACACCTTC.

CDR3 DNA sequence: TGTGCCAGCAACCAGGACAGGGAAGAGACCCAGTACTTC. Its protein is CASNQDREETQYF. The chain is built from TRBV6-1 and TRBJ2-5; 8 bases fit TRBD1. The ends lost 7 bases at V and 3 bases at J; junction bases unmatched: 4. This CDR3 is built from 13 residues. Looked up from germline, CDR1 is MNHNS and CDR2 is SASEGT.

V is TRBV14 and J is TRBJ2-5; D unresolved. V shed 0 bases and J shed 5 bases, with 13 bases lying between them. Germline CDR1 SGHDN, CDR2 FVKESK. This CDR3 is built from 15 residues. The CDR3 spells CASSQDSRAGETQYF. DNA for the CDR3: TGTGCCAGCAGCCAAGACAGTAGAGCTGGGGAGACCCAGTACTTC.

This chain uses TRBV5-4 with TRBJ1-1, with 7 bases aligning to TRBD1. Germline loops: CDR1 SGHNT, CDR2 YYREEE (reference sequence). The CDR3 has 14 residues. The V gene end was trimmed by 0 bases and the J gene end by 6 bases; junction bases not matched to a gene: 5. Here the CDR3 DNA reads TGTGCCAGCAGCTTGGTGGCAACAGGGGCTGAAGCTTTCTTT. This gives the protein CASSLVATGAEAFF.

This chain connects TRBV27 to TRBJ1-2, with D tentatively TRBD1 (5 bases). The germline CDR1 and CDR2 sequences are MNHEY and SMNVEV (reference sequence). V lost 0 bases and J 8 bases, leaving 13 bases between the germline ends. CDR3 size: 14 residues. CDR3 in amino acids: CASSLSGGTRGYTF. DNA of the CDR3: TGTGCCAGCAGTTTATCGGGAGGGACGAGGGGCTACACCTTC.

This sequence joins TRBV7-9 and TRBJ2-7, with 7 bases matching TRBD1. CDR1 and CDR2 (germline): SEHNR, FQNEAQ (reference sequence). There are 14 residues in the CDR3. Trimming cost V 3 bases and J 2 bases; bases outside gene matches: 4. In DNA, the CDR3 is TGTGCCAGCAGCTTGGCCGGGACAGCCTACGAGCAGTACTTC. This translates into CASSLAGTAYEQYF.

This chain uses TRBV20-1 with TRBJ1-2, with 7 bases matching TRBD1. Germline-derived CDR1 and CDR2 are DFQATT and SNEGSKA (reference sequence). The ends lost 4 bases at V and 4 bases at J; junction bases unmatched: 9. The CDR3 has 14 residues. The DNA for the CDR3 is TGCAGTGCTAAGGAACAGGGGATTTCCTATGGCTACACCTTC. Translating it yields CSAKEQGISYGYTF.

The chain carries TRBV6-5 and TRBJ1-3, with a weak D call TRBD1 (6 bases). The length of the CDR3 is 13 residues. Germline values: CDR1 MNHEY, CDR2 SVGAGI. The V end lost 7 bases, the J end lost 1 base, and 8 bases lay between the germline ends. CDR3 DNA sequence: TGTGCCAGCATCGGGACATCTGGAAACACCATATATTTT. This translates into CASIGTSGNTIYF.

The genes are TRBV6-1 and TRBJ2-7; 10 bases are shared with TRBD2. This CDR3 has 16 amino acids. Germline V gene sequence: CDR1 MNHNS, CDR2 SASEGT. V dropped 1 base and J dropped 2; count of bases not matched to a gene: 5. Written as DNA, the CDR3 is TGTGCCAGCAGTGAAGGGGGACTAGCGAGAACCTACGAGCAGTACTTC. It yields the protein CASSEGGLARTYEQYF.

The chain uses TRBV30 and TRBJ2-3; a possible D gene is TRBD2 (6 bases). Germline V gives CDR1 GTSNPN, CDR2 SVGIG (reference sequence). With 2 bases removed from V and 1 base from J, the gap between germline ends came to 22 bases. The CDR3 is 18 residues long. CDR3 sequence: CAWSRFVGRSLRTDTQYF. The CDR3 DNA follows: TGTGCCTGGAGTCGGTTTGTAGGGAGGTCATTACGCACAGATACGCAGTATTTT.

This clonotype has only one observation. The V and J genes are TRBV7-6 and TRBJ2-5, with D unresolved. This CDR3 has 14 amino acids. The germline V and J ends were trimmed by 1 base and 5 bases, with 11 bases remaining between them. Per germline, CDR1 SGHVS and CDR2 FNYEAQ. For the CDR3, the DNA is TGTGCCAGCAGCTTAGGGGGTCGTGGCGAGACCCAGTACTTC. Its protein is CASSLGGRGETQYF.

The V and J genes are TRBV12-3 or TRBV12-4 and TRBJ2-7; D not certain. The V and J ends lost 4 bases and 2 bases respectively, with 9 bases between them. This CDR3 contains 13 residues. CDR3 in amino acids: CASSSYGTYEQYF. Here the CDR3 DNA reads TGTGCCAGCAGTTCTTATGGAACCTACGAGCAGTACTTC.

The chain uses TRBV29-1 and TRBJ2-6; D call uncertain. The V gene lost 8 bases and the J gene lost 2 bases, with 7 bases spanning the gap. Germline lookup yields CDR1 SQVTM and CDR2 ANQGSEA. This CDR3 contains 12 residues. The CDR3 region is CSPGPGANVLTF. DNA of the CDR3: TGCAGCCCTGGGCCTGGGGCCAACGTCCTGACTTTC.

This clonotype has just one count. The genes are TRBV3-1 and TRBJ1-1; D remains unclear. From germline, CDR1 is LGHDT and CDR2 YNNKEL (reference sequence). V shed 1 base and J shed 10 bases, with 7 bases lying between them. This CDR3 has 11 residues. DNA for the CDR3: TGTGCCAGCAGCCAAGGATCGGGAGCTTTCTTT. Translated, it gives CASSQGSGAFF.

The chain is built from TRBV12-5 and TRBJ1-1; D ambiguous. Trimming stripped 6 bases from V and 1 base from J, with 9 bases between. Per germline, CDR1 LGHNT and CDR2 FRNRAP. There are 13 residues in the CDR3. CDR3 residues: CASGQVWNTEAFF. The CDR3 nucleotides read TGTGCTAGTGGGCAGGTCTGGAACACTGAAGCTTTCTTT.

The V and J genes are TRBV18 and TRBJ2-7, with 9 positions matching TRBD1. Germline loops: CDR1 KGHSH, CDR2 LQKENI. The length of the CDR3 is 14 residues. The V gene end was trimmed by 6 bases and the J gene end by 3 bases; junction bases not matched to a gene: 6. CDR3 in amino acids: CASSLKTGGYEQYF. DNA for the CDR3: TGTGCCAGCTCCCTGAAGACAGGGGGCTACGAGCAGTACTTC.